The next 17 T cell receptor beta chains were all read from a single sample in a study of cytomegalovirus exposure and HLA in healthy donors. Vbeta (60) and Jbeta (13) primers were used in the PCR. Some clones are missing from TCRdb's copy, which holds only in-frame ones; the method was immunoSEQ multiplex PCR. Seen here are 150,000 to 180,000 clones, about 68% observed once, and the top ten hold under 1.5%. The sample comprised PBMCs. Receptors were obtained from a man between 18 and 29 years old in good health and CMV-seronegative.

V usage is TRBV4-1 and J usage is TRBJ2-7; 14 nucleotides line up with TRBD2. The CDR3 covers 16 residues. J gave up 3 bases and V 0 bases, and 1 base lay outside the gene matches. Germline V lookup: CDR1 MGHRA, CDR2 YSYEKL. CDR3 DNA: TGCGCCAGCAGCCAAGACGGGACTAGCGGGAGCTACGAGCAGTACTTC. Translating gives CASSQDGTSGSYEQYF.

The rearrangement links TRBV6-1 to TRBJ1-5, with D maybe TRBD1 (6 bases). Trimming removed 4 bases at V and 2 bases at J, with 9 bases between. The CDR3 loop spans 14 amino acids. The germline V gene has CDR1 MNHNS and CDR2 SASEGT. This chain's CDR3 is CASSARQGNQPQHF. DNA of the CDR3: TGTGCCAGCAGTGCTAGACAGGGCAATCAGCCCCAGCATTTT.

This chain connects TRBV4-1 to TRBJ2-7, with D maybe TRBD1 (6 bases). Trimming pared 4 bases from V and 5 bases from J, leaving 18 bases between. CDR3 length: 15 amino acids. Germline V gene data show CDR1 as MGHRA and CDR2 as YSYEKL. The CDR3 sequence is CASSRTRGHYHEQYF. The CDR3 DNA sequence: TGCGCCAGCAGCCGCACCCGGGGACATTACCACGAGCAGTACTTC.

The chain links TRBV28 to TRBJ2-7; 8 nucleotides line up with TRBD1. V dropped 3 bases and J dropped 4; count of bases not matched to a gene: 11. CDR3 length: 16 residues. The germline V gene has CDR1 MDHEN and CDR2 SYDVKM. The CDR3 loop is CASSFTRQGKEYEQYF. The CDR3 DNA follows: TGTGCCAGCAGTTTCACCAGACAGGGGAAAGAATACGAGCAGTACTTC.

CDR3 nucleotides: TGTGCCAGCAGTCCTAGGGGGCTCTCCGTCAATGAGCAGTTCTTC. This sequence encodes CASSPRGLSVNEQFF. The chain recombines TRBV2 with TRBJ2-1; TRBD1 matches at 7 bases. Trimming cost V 5 bases and J 6 bases; bases outside gene matches: 10. The CDR3 length is 15 residues. CDR1 and CDR2 (germline): SNHLY, FYNNEI.

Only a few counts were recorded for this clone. The CDR3 protein is CASSSLAGVRDEQYF. The CDR3 DNA is TGCGCCAGCAGCTCCCTAGCGGGAGTTCGCGACGAGCAGTACTTC. The chain uses TRBV5-1 and TRBJ2-5; the match to TRBD2 covers 10 bases. The J call may be faulty, since TRBJ2-7 better matches the DNA end. Germline V CDR1 and CDR2: SGHRS, YFSETQ. The CDR3 has 15 amino acids.

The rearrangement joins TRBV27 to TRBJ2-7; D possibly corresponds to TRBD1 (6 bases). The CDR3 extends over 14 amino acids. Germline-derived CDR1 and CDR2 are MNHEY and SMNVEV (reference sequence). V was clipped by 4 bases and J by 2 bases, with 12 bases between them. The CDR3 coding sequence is TGTGCCAGCAGTTCCCGGACAGAGACCTACGAGCAGTACTTC. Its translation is CASSSRTETYEQYF.

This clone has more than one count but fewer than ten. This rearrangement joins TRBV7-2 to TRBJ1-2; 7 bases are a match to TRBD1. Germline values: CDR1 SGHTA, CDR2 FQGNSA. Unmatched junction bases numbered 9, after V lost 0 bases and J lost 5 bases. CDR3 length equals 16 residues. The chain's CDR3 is CASSLAGTEVQYGYTF. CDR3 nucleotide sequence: TGTGCCAGCAGCTTAGCTGGGACAGAAGTACAATATGGCTACACCTTC. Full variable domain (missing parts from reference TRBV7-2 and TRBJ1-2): GAGVSQSPSNKVTEKGKDVELRCDPISGHTALYWYRQSLGQGLEFLIYFQGNSAPDKSGLPSDRFSAERTGGSVSTLTIQRTQQEDSAVYLCASSLAGTEVQYGYTFGSGTRLTVV.

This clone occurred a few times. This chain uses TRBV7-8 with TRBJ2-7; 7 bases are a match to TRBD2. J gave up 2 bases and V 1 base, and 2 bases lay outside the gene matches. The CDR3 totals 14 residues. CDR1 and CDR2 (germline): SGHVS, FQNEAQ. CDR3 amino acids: CASSLEAGTYEQYF. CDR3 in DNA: TGTGCCAGCAGCTTAGAAGCGGGGACCTACGAGCAGTACTTC.

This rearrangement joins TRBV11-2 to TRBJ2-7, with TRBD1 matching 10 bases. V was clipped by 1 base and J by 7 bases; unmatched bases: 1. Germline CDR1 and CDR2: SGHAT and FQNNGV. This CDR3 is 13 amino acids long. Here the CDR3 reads CASSLGTGGEQYF. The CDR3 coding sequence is TGTGCCAGCAGCTTAGGGACAGGGGGGGAGCAGTACTTC.

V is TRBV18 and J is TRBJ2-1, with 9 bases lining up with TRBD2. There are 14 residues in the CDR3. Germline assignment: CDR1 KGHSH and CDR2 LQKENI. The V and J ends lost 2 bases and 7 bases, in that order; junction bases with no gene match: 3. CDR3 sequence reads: CASSPELAGNEQFF. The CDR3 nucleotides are TGTGCCAGCTCACCAGAGCTAGCGGGAAATGAGCAGTTCTTC.

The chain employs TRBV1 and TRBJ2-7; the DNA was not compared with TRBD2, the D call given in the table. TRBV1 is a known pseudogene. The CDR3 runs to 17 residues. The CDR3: CTSTLAGGGRPSYEQYF. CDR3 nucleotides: TGCACCAGCACCCTCGCCGGGGGCGGGAGGCCATCCTACGAGCAGTACTTC.

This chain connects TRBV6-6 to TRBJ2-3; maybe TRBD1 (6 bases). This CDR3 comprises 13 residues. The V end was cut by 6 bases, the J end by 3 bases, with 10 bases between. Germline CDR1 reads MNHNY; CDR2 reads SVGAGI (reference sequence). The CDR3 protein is CASRNQGTDTQYF. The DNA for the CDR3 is TGTGCCAGCAGGAACCAGGGGACAGATACGCAGTATTTT.

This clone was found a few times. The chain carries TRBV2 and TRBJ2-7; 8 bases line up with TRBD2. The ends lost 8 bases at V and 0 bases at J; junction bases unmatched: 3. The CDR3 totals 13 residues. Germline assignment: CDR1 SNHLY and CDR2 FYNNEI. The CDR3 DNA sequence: TGTGCCAGCGGGACTAGACCCTCCTACGAGCAGTACTTC. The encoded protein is CASGTRPSYEQYF.

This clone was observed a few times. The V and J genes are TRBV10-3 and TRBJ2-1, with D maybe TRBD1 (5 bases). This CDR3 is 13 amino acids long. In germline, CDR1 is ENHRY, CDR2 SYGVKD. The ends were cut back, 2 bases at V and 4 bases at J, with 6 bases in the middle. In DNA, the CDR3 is TGTGCCATCAGTGAGGACAGATACAATGAGCAGTTCTTC. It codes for CAISEDRYNEQFF.

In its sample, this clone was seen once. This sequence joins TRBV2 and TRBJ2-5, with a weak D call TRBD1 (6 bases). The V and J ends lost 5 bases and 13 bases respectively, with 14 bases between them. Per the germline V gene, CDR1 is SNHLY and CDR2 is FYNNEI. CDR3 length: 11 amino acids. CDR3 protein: CASSLGQSTYF. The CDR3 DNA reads TGTGCCAGCAGTTTAGGACAGTCCACGTACTTC.

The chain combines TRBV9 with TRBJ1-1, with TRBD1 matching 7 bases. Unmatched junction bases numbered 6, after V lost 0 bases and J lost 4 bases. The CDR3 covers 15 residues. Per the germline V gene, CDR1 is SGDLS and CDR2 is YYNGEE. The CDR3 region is CASSVVGPGGTEAFF. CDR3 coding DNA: TGTGCCAGCAGCGTAGTGGGGCCAGGGGGCACTGAAGCTTTCTTT.